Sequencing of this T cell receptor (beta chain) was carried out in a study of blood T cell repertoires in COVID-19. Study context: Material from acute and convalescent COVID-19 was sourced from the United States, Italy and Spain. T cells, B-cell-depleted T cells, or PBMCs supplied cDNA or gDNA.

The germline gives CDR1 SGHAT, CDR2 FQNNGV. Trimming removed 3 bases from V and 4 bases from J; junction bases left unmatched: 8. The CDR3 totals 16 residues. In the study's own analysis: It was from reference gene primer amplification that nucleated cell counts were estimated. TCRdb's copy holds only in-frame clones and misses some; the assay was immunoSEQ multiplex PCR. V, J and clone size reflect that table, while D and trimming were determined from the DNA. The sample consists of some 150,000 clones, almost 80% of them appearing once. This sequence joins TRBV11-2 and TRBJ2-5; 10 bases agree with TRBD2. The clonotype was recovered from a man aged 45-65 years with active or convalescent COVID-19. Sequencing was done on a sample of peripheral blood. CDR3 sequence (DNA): TGTGCCAGCAGCTTCGGGTCTAGCGGGAGTGGAGAGACCCAGTACTTC. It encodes CASSFGSSGSGETQYF.